Below, 32 T cell receptor beta chains from the same sample are listed, as sequenced in a study of blood T cell repertoires in COVID-19. Sequencing was performed with immunoSEQ multiplex PCR; in TCRdb, only in-frame clones are kept and a portion is missing. Of tens of thousands of clones listed, about 76% are singletons. The sequenced sample was peripheral blood. The receptors were sampled from a woman at least 80 years old with active or convalescent COVID-19.

V gene TRBV2 combines with J gene TRBJ2-7, with D uncertain. This CDR3 has 14 amino acids. The germline V gene encodes CDR1 SNHLY and CDR2 FYNNEI. The V gene lost 2 bases and the J gene lost 0 bases, with 8 bases spanning the gap. The CDR3 DNA follows: TGTGCCAGCAGTGAAATAGTGAACTCCTACGAGCAGTACTTC. This gives the protein CASSEIVNSYEQYF. Looking up the rest from reference TRBV2 and TRBJ2-7 gives the full variable domain: EPEVTQTPSHQVTQMGQEVILRCVPISNHLYFYWYRQILGQKVEFLVSFYNNEISEKSEIFDDQFSVERPDGSNFTLKIRSTKLEDSAMYFCASSEIVNSYEQYFGPGTRLTVT.

This clone turned up a few times. The gene calls are TRBV6-6 and TRBJ1-4; maybe TRBD1 (5 bases). V lost 7 bases, J lost 5 bases, and 20 bases lay in between. This CDR3 region has 16 residues. The germline V gene encodes CDR1 MNHNY and CDR2 SVGAGI (reference sequence). This CDR3 is CASNVWGGGLNEKLFF. The CDR3 DNA is TGTGCCAGCAACGTTTGGGGCGGAGGACTAAATGAAAAACTGTTTTTT.

The rearrangement links TRBV7-3 to TRBJ2-1; 10 nucleotides line up with TRBD2. This CDR3 region has 17 residues. The junction had 5 bases not matched to a gene; V was cut back by 2 bases and J by 1 base. The germline V gene has CDR1 SGHTA and CDR2 FQGTGA. CDR3 nucleotide sequence: TGTGCCAGCAGCTTATCGAGCGGGGGGGCGTCCTACAATGAGCAGTTCTTC. It encodes CASSLSSGGASYNEQFF.

The rearrangement uses TRBV18 and TRBJ2-7, with D possibly TRBD2 on 7 matching bases. V was trimmed by 3 bases and J by 3 bases, leaving 12 bases between them. Germline V gene lookup returns CDR1 KGHSH and CDR2 LQKENI. The CDR3 has 14 residues. The CDR3 loop reads CASSPPGGGYEQYF. CDR3 nucleotides: TGTGCCAGCTCACCCCCGGGGGGCGGCTACGAGCAGTACTTC.

The chain is built from TRBV18 and TRBJ2-7; D might be TRBD1 (6 bases). Trimming took off 10 bases at V and 2 bases at J, with 18 bases between the two ends. The CDR3 is made up of 14 amino acids. In germline, CDR1 is KGHSH, CDR2 LQKENI. This chain's CDR3 is CATREQGEPYEQYF. CDR3 in DNA: TGTGCCACCCGAGAACAGGGAGAACCCTACGAGCAGTACTTC.

CDR3 region: CATSDSGPPDRRSLGYYGYTF. The DNA for the CDR3 is TGTGCCACCAGTGACTCAGGTCCCCCCGACAGAAGAAGTCTAGGGTACTATGGCTACACCTTC. The genes are TRBV24-1 and TRBJ1-2; D might be TRBD1 (5 bases). Germline values: CDR1 KGHDR, CDR2 SFDVKD. V was trimmed by 4 bases and J by 3 bases, leaving 32 bases between them. The CDR3 covers 21 residues.

The chain combines TRBV24-1 with TRBJ2-3; TRBD2 is a possible D gene (5 bases). CDR3 length: 15 residues. The V gene's germline CDR1 is KGHDR and CDR2 SFDVKD. V was pared by 5 bases and J by 2 bases, with 13 bases between. The CDR3 spells CATSGEGPSTDTQYF. The CDR3 DNA reads TGTGCCACCAGTGGAGAGGGCCCCTCCACAGATACGCAGTATTTT.

The chain recombines TRBV5-4 with TRBJ2-3; the D gene is possibly TRBD1 (6 bases). Looked up from germline, CDR1 is SGHNT and CDR2 is YYREEE (reference sequence). V gave up 7 bases and J gave up 2 bases, with 11 bases separating them. This CDR3 spans 13 amino acids. The CDR3 bases are TGTGCCAGCCAGGGGCCAACCACAGATACGCAGTATTTT. It is translated as CASQGPTTDTQYF.

This clone was counted a single time. The genes are TRBV10-1 and TRBJ2-2; maybe TRBD2 (6 bases). This CDR3 has 12 residues. V dropped 8 bases and J dropped 6 bases, with 10 bases sitting between them. Germline loops: CDR1 WNHNN, CDR2 SYGVQD (reference sequence). CDR3 region: CASGGPAGELFF. The CDR3 region has the DNA TGCGCCAGCGGAGGGCCCGCCGGGGAGCTGTTTTTT.

This rearrangement joins TRBV9 to TRBJ1-4, with 8 bases that match TRBD1. The germline V gene has CDR1 SGDLS and CDR2 YYNGEE. The trim removed 3 bases at V and 0 bases at J, leaving 4 bases unmatched. There are 16 residues in the CDR3. CDR3: CASSAGQGTTNEKLFF. Written as DNA, the CDR3 is TGTGCCAGCAGCGCCGGACAGGGCACAACTAATGAAAAACTGTTTTTT.

The gene calls are TRBV6-1 and TRBJ2-2, with no clear D. Per the germline V gene, CDR1 is MNHNS and CDR2 is SASEGT. V lost 5 bases to trimming and J lost 7 bases, with 5 bases between them. This CDR3 region has 11 residues. The CDR3 coding sequence is TGTGCCAGCAGTCCGGTCGGGGAGCTGTTTTTT. Its protein product is CASSPVGELFF.

This clone has just a few counts. The gene calls are TRBV19 and TRBJ1-4, with D uncertain. V dropped 5 bases and J dropped 6 bases, with 13 bases sitting between them. CDR1 and CDR2 (germline): LNHDA, SQIVND (reference sequence). The CDR3 runs 14 residues. The CDR3 loop is CASSPRDRDEKLFF. CDR3 nucleotides: TGTGCCAGTAGTCCGAGAGACCGGGATGAAAAACTGTTTTTT.

This chain links TRBV5-1 with TRBJ2-7, with D possibly matching TRBD2 (6 bases). V was pared by 2 bases and J by 5 bases, with 14 bases between. CDR3 size: 14 residues. From germline, CDR1 is SGHRS and CDR2 YFSETQ. The CDR3 spells CASSFGGGKDEQYF. The CDR3 DNA is TGCGCCAGCAGCTTCGGGGGTGGTAAGGACGAGCAGTACTTC.

This clone was seen a handful of times. V and J are TRBV7-9 and TRBJ2-2; D not certain. The germline gives CDR1 SEHNR, CDR2 FQNEAQ (reference sequence). The V gene lost 5 bases and the J gene lost 6 bases, with 10 bases spanning the gap. This CDR3 spans 13 amino acids. The CDR3 region has the DNA TGTGCCAGCAGCCCCCTTCTTTCCGGGGAGCTGTTTTTT. Translating it yields CASSPLLSGELFF.

This sequence joins TRBV7-2 and TRBJ2-7, with TRBD2 identical over 8 bases. V lost 5 bases and J lost 0; bases outside the gene matches: 6. Germline V lookup: CDR1 SGHTA, CDR2 FQGNSA. The CDR3 contains 15 residues. The CDR3 DNA follows: TGTGCCAGCAGCCGCAGCGGGGGTTCCTCCTACGAGCAGTACTTC. Protein product: CASSRSGGSSYEQYF.

The chain is built from TRBV9 and TRBJ2-7; D unclear. The CDR3 consists of 14 residues. V lost 0 bases, J lost 1 base, and 8 bases lay in between. Germline V gene data show CDR1 as SGDLS and CDR2 as YYNGEE. The CDR3 protein is CASSVGRSSYEQYF. For the CDR3, the DNA is TGTGCCAGCAGCGTAGGCCGGAGTTCCTACGAGCAGTACTTC.

This clone appeared a single time. V and J are TRBV7-2 and TRBJ1-2; 8 bases line up with TRBD1. The CDR3 totals 16 residues. The junction had 16 bases not matched to a gene; V was cut back by 5 bases and J by 8 bases. The V gene's germline CDR1 is SGHTA and CDR2 FQGNSA. The CDR3 here is CASSPAPPGGPFGYTF. Here the CDR3 DNA reads TGTGCCAGCAGCCCCGCCCCCCCAGGGGGCCCTTTCGGCTACACCTTC.

This clone turned up a few times. This chain links TRBV5-1 with TRBJ2-7; 8 nucleotides align to TRBD2. V shed 3 bases, J shed 7 bases, and the junction held 6 bases outside the gene matches. The germline CDR1 and CDR2 sequences are SGHRS and YFSETQ. The CDR3 length is 13 residues. CDR3 loop: CASSWTGLEEQYF. The CDR3 DNA follows: TGCGCCAGCAGCTGGACGGGACTAGAAGAGCAGTACTTC.

The rearrangement links TRBV4-1 to TRBJ1-3; no firm D call. CDR1 is MGHRA and CDR2 is YSYEKL in the germline V gene. CDR3 length equals 15 residues. Deletions cut 3 bases from V and 0 bases from J, with 9 bases between. CDR3 coding DNA: TGCGCCAGCAGCCAGGGCAGTAACTCTGGAAACACCATATATTTT. Its protein is CASSQGSNSGNTIYF.

This clone was observed a handful of times. This sequence joins TRBV24-1 and TRBJ1-5, with a possible D match to TRBD1 (6 bases). The CDR3 extends over 14 amino acids. Germline assignment: CDR1 KGHDR and CDR2 SFDVKD. Trimming removed 4 bases from V and 4 bases from J, with 10 bases in between. Here the CDR3 reads CATSETGINQPQHF. CDR3 DNA sequence: TGTGCCACCAGTGAAACAGGGATTAATCAGCCCCAGCATTTT.

The V and J genes are TRBV5-8 and TRBJ2-3; D gene uncertain. Germline lookup yields CDR1 SGHTS and CDR2 YDEGEE. Trimming left V 3 bases short and J 1 base short, with 12 bases between. This CDR3 has 15 amino acids. The CDR3 loop reads CASSWALPRTDTQYF. The DNA of the CDR3 is TGTGCCAGCAGCTGGGCCTTACCGCGCACAGATACGCAGTATTTT.

J is TRBJ1-5 and V is TRBV15, with D possibly TRBD1 on 5 matching bases. CDR1 LNHNV and CDR2 YYDKDF come from the germline V gene (reference sequence). Trimming removed 0 bases from V and 0 bases from J, with 9 bases in between. This CDR3 contains 16 residues. The CDR3, as DNA: TGTGCCACCAGCAGAGATCTACAGGTTAGCAATCAGCCCCAGCATTTT. Encoded protein: CATSRDLQVSNQPQHF. The full variable domain, in which reference TRBV15 and TRBJ1-5 provide the parts outside the CDR3, is DAMVIQNPRYQVTQFGKPVTLSCSQTLNHNVMYWYQQKSSQAPKLLFHYYDKDFNNEADTPDNFQSRRPNTSFCFLDIRSPGLGDTAMYLCATSRDLQVSNQPQHFGDGTRLSIL.

The rearrangement links TRBV7-8 to TRBJ1-2, with 8 positions matching TRBD1. V was clipped by 4 bases and J by 5 bases; unmatched bases: 9. CDR3 length: 15 amino acids. In germline, CDR1 is SGHVS, CDR2 FQNEAQ. Here the CDR3 DNA reads TGTGCCAGCAGCTCCCGGGACAGGCGACCGTATGGCTACACCTTC. Its translation is CASSSRDRRPYGYTF.

This chain joins TRBV12-3 or TRBV12-4 and TRBJ2-5; a possible D gene is TRBD2 (6 bases). Trimming pared 4 bases from V and 4 bases from J, leaving 7 bases between. This CDR3 contains 12 residues. The CDR3 bases are TGTGCCAGCAGTTCCGGGGGAGAGACCCAGTACTTC. Protein: CASSSGGETQYF.

This clone was picked up a small number of times. The chain couples TRBV6-2 or TRBV6-3 to TRBJ2-7; 7 bases map to TRBD2. The trim removed 2 bases at V and 0 bases at J, leaving 1 base unmatched. Germline assignment: CDR1 MNHEY and CDR2 SVGEGT. This CDR3 comprises 14 residues. CDR3 bases: TGTGCCAGCAGTTACGGGGGGGACTCCTACGAGCAGTACTTC. Translating it yields CASSYGGDSYEQYF.

V and J are TRBV6-2 or TRBV6-3 and TRBJ2-3; D might be TRBD2 (6 bases). V lost 3 bases and J lost 4, with 14 bases in between. Per the germline V gene, CDR1 is MNHEY and CDR2 is SVGEGT. The CDR3 covers 15 residues. The CDR3 DNA is TGTGCCAGCAGTTATCGGCAGTGGGGGGCAGATACGCAGTATTTT. This encodes CASSYRQWGADTQYF.

V gene TRBV28 combines with J gene TRBJ1-2; D is unresolved. The ends were cut back, 6 bases at V and 4 bases at J, with 9 bases in the middle. Germline V lookup: CDR1 MDHEN, CDR2 SYDVKM. This CDR3 has 12 residues. The CDR3 DNA reads as TGTGCCAGCAGCCCTCTCTTCTATGGCTACACCTTC. Encoded protein: CASSPLFYGYTF.

This clone was seen more than once but under ten times. The chain combines TRBV7-8 with TRBJ1-2, with 10 bases fitting TRBD1. CDR1 is SGHVS and CDR2 is FQNEAQ in the germline V gene. With V trimmed by 5 bases and J by 4 bases, 13 bases remained unmatched. This CDR3 is 17 amino acids long. CDR3 region: CASSDKTGTGASYGYTF. Written as DNA, the CDR3 is TGTGCCAGCAGCGATAAGACCGGGACAGGGGCCTCCTATGGCTACACCTTC.

The CDR3: CASSVGGLNTEAFF. The CDR3 DNA follows: TGTGCCAGCAGCGTAGGCGGATTGAACACTGAAGCTTTCTTT. The V gene is TRBV11-3, the J gene TRBJ1-1, with D unresolved. Trimming removed 5 bases at V and 0 bases at J, with 10 bases between. Germline lookup yields CDR1 SGHNT and CDR2 YENEEA. The CDR3 has 14 amino acids.

V usage is TRBV7-2 and J usage is TRBJ1-6; 9 bases fit TRBD1. V trimming: 1 base; J trimming: 10 bases; junction bases outside the gene matches: 2. There are 14 residues in the CDR3. Germline V gene sequence: CDR1 SGHTA, CDR2 FQGNSA. As DNA, the CDR3 is TGTGCCAGCAGCTTAGGACAGGGGGAGTCACCCCTCCACTTT. It yields the protein CASSLGQGESPLHF.

The V gene is TRBV21-1, the J gene TRBJ1-4; TRBD1 was called by the table and not checked on the DNA. TRBV21-1 is a recognized pseudogene. The CDR3 is made up of 16 amino acids. Written as DNA, the CDR3 is TGTGCCAGCAGCAAAGTCAGGGGTAGAACTAATGAAAAACTGTTTTTT. Amino acid sequence: CASSKVRGRTNEKLFF.

This clone came up once. The V call is TRBV19, the J call TRBJ1-2, with 8 bases lining up with TRBD1. V was pared by 4 bases and J by 4 bases, with 11 bases of the junction left unmatched. The length of the CDR3 is 16 residues. CDR1 and CDR2 (germline): LNHDA, SQIVND (reference sequence). In DNA, the CDR3 is TGTGCCAGTAGTACGAAGACAGGGGACGCTCTCTATGGCTACACCTTC. The encoded protein is CASSTKTGDALYGYTF. The whole variable domain, filled in from reference TRBV19 and TRBJ1-2, reads DGGITQSPKYLFRKEGQNVTLSCEQNLNHDAMYWYRQDPGQGLRLIYYSQIVNDFQKGDIAEGYSVSREKKESFPLTVTSAQKNPTAFYLCASSTKTGDALYGYTFGSGTRLTVV.